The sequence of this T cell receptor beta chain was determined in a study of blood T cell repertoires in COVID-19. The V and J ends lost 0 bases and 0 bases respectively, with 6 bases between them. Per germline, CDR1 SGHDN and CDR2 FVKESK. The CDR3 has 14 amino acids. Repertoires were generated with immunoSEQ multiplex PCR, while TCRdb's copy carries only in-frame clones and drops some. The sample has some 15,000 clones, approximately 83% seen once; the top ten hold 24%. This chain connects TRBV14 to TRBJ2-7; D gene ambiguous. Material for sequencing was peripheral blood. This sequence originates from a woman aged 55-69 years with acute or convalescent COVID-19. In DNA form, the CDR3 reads TGTGCCAGCAGCCAAGACTATGGCTCCTACGAGCAGTACTTC. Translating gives CASSQDYGSYEQYF.